Listed below are T cell receptor beta chains from one sample, sequenced in a study of T cell responses to AZD1222 COVID-19 vaccine. Assay used: immunoSEQ multiplex PCR; TCRdb lists only in-frame clones, some missing. Of about 260,000 clones in the sample, approximately 93% were seen once. Sequences were derived from peripheral blood, sampled on day 0 of AZD1222 vaccination. These TCRs come from an adult in good health. Both conserved end residues are part of each CDR3. D genes are given only for firm matches. Expanded clones get a size class; other rows say once, few or many, or leave the size out.

J	size	D	V	CDR3	DNA
TRBJ2-3	once	.	TRBV7-9	CASSLAEDTQYF	TGTGCCAGCAGCTTAGCAGAGGATACGCAGTATTTT
TRBJ2-7	.	.	TRBV5-4	CASSLGAPKPMEQYF	TGTGCCAGCAGCTTGGGGGCCCCCAAGCCAATGGAGCAGTACTTC
TRBJ1-2	.	TRBD1	TRBV7-9	CASSLSGRGTYTF	TGTGCCAGCAGCTTATCGGGCAGGGGGACCTACACCTTC
TRBJ1-5	.	.	TRBV27	CASSPSPGGNQPQHF	TGTGCCAGCTCTCCCAGTCCAGGTGGAAATCAGCCCCAGCATTTT
TRBJ2-2	.	TRBD1	TRBV10-3	CANAGGLGELFF	TGTGCCAATGCAGGGGGTCTCGGGGAGCTGTTTTTT
TRBJ2-7	few	TRBD2	TRBV3-1/TRBV3-2	CASSQEREGEQYF	TGTGCCAGCAGCCAAGAGCGGGAGGGCGAGCAGTACTTC
TRBJ2-1	.	TRBD2	TRBV3-1/TRBV3-2	CASRSSGSEQFF	TGTGCCAGTAGGTCAAGCGGGAGTGAGCAGTTCTTC
TRBJ1-5	few	.	TRBV19	CASSATGSNQPQHF	TGTGCCAGTAGTGCAACAGGGAGCAATCAGCCCCAGCATTTT
TRBJ1-5	.	TRBD1	TRBV5-4	CASSQTGTGNSNQPQHF	TGTGCCAGCAGCCAGACCGGGACAGGCAATAGCAATCAGCCCCAGCATTTT
TRBJ2-1	.	TRBD2	TRBV7-2	CASSEGLAKKGEQFF	TGTGCCAGCAGCGAGGGACTAGCAAAGAAGGGTGAGCAGTTCTTC
TRBJ2-5	.	.	TRBV19	CASRPGQTYQETQYF	TGTGCCAGTAGGCCTGGACAGACGTACCAAGAGACCCAGTACTTC
TRBJ1-2	.	TRBD1	TRBV29-1	CSVGQLLGYTF	TGCAGCGTGGGACAGCTTCTAGGCTACACCTTC
TRBJ2-2	once	.	TRBV7-9	CASSSRLVNAGELFF	TGTGCCAGCAGTTCCAGACTAGTCAATGCCGGGGAGCTGTTTTTT
TRBJ2-5	.	.	TRBV5-1	CASSLGAWETQYF	TGCGCCAGCAGCTTGGGGGCGTGGGAGACCCAGTACTTC
TRBJ2-2	.	TRBD1	TRBV7-8	CASSKDRVGVGGELFF	TGTGCCAGCAGCAAGGACAGGGTGGGGGTAGGCGGGGAGCTGTTTTTT
TRBJ1-1	once	.	TRBV5-1	CASRLSQGTEAFF	TGCGCCAGCAGGCTTTCTCAGGGGACTGAAGCTTTCTTT
TRBJ1-2	.	.	TRBV5-1	CASSSAGSYGYTF	TGCGCCAGCAGTTCGGCGGGCTCTTATGGCTACACCTTC
TRBJ1-5	.	TRBD1	TRBV6-1	CASSEQGAIRQPQHF	TGTGCCAGCAGTGAACAGGGGGCAATTCGTCAGCCCCAGCATTTT
TRBJ1-6	.	.	TRBV7-8	CASSLGTVNSPLHF	TGTGCCAGCAGCTTAGGGACAGTTAATTCACCCCTCCACTTT
TRBJ1-4	.	.	TRBV7-8	CASSLPGTRSELFF	TGTGCCAGCAGCTTACCAGGAACGAGGTCCGAACTGTTTTTT
TRBJ2-5	.	TRBD2	TRBV3-1/TRBV3-2	CASSQLAGGHETQYF	TGTGCCAGCAGCCAACTAGCGGGGGGGCATGAGACCCAGTACTTC
TRBJ1-2	.	.	TRBV7-2	CASSLDTPNYGYTF	TGTGCCAGCAGCTTAGACACCCCTAACTATGGCTACACCTTC
TRBJ2-5	.	.	TRBV7-9	CASSLGKTQYF	TGTGCCAGCAGCCTAGGGAAGACCCAGTACTTC
TRBJ2-1	few	.	TRBV7-2	CASSPMGPGGVNEQFF	TGTGCCAGCAGCCCTATGGGGCCAGGGGGGGTCAATGAGCAGTTCTTC
TRBJ2-3	.	.	TRBV7-3	CASSLQSTDTQYF	TGTGCCAGCAGCTTGCAGAGCACAGATACGCAGTATTTT
TRBJ1-1	.	.	TRBV3-1/TRBV3-2	CASSQHTEAFF	TGTGCCAGCAGCCAACACACTGAAGCTTTCTTT
TRBJ2-1	.	TRBD1	TRBV9	CASSARTGGREQFF	TGTGCCAGCAGCGCCCGGACAGGGGGAAGGGAGCAGTTCTTC
TRBJ2-2	once	.	TRBV15	CATSRDRGTSYWELFF	TGTGCCACCAGCAGAGATCGGGGGACATCATACTGGGAGCTGTTTTTT